This T cell receptor (beta chain) was sequenced for a study of shared clonotypes between healthy human individuals. Using immunoSEQ multiplex PCR, the repertoire was profiled, and TCRdb retains in-frame clones only, with some absent. The sample has around 2.3 million clones; nearly 97% are singletons. Trimming cost V 6 bases and J 0 bases, with 8 bases left between them. This CDR3 is built from 13 residues. Germline values: CDR1 LNHDA, CDR2 SQIVND (reference sequence). This TCR was recovered from a man aged 18 to 30 in good health. V and J are TRBV19 and TRBJ1-2, with D uncertain. Source material: naive CD4+ T cells sorted from blood. Subset here: CD45RA+ positively selected. The CDR3 sequence: CASSEVPNYGYTF. The DNA of the CDR3 is TGTGCCAGTAGCGAAGTCCCTAACTATGGCTACACCTTC.